The next 30 T cell receptor beta chains were all read from a single sample in a study of blood T cell repertoires in COVID-19. Measured with immunoSEQ multiplex PCR; TCRdb has only the in-frame clones, and not every one. In the table there are about 100,000 clones, around four fifths of which are singletons. Sequencing was done on a sample of peripheral blood. These receptors were taken from a man aged 65-85 years with active or convalescent COVID-19.

The V call is TRBV19, the J call TRBJ1-5, with D unresolved. This CDR3 region has 16 residues. Germline CDR1 LNHDA, CDR2 SQIVND (reference sequence). V lost 0 bases and J lost 2, with 11 bases in between. For the CDR3, the DNA is TGTGCCAGTAGTATAGATTCCGGGTTTGGCAATCAGCCCCAGCATTTT. Residues: CASSIDSGFGNQPQHF. Together with reference TRBV19 and TRBJ1-5, the CDR3 gives the full variable domain: DGGITQSPKYLFRKEGQNVTLSCEQNLNHDAMYWYRQDPGQGLRLIYYSQIVNDFQKGDIAEGYSVSREKKESFPLTVTSAQKNPTAFYLCASSIDSGFGNQPQHFGDGTRLSIL.

The chain recombines TRBV3-1 (or the pseudogene TRBV3-2) with TRBJ2-1; TRBD1 agrees at 11 bases. Trimming cost V 4 bases and J 7 bases; bases outside gene matches: 6. The CDR3 has 15 amino acids. Germline V gene data show CDR1 as LGHDT and CDR2 as YNNKEL (reference sequence). The CDR3 DNA follows: TGTGCCAGCAGCCTCGGACAGGGGGCGTGTAATGAGCAGTTCTTC. Translation: CASSLGQGACNEQFF.

This chain joins TRBV15 and TRBJ1-2, with D possibly TRBD1 on 6 matching bases. The germline V gene encodes CDR1 LNHNV and CDR2 YYDKDF (reference sequence). V was cut by 0 bases and J by 4 bases, with 12 bases left in between. The CDR3 sequence is 15 residues long. DNA for the CDR3: TGTGCCACCAGCAGAGATCTCGACAGGAGCTATGGCTACACCTTC. This gives the protein CATSRDLDRSYGYTF.

The CDR3 region is CASSSGTSGIIDTGELFF. CDR3 DNA sequence: TGTGCCAGCAGCTCCGGGACTAGCGGGATCATAGACACCGGGGAGCTGTTTTTT. V and J are TRBV7-3 and TRBJ2-2; 13 bases are shared with TRBD2. The CDR3 totals 18 residues. Germline-derived CDR1 and CDR2 are SGHTA and FQGTGA. J gave up 3 bases and V 4 bases, and 8 bases lay outside the gene matches.

The genes are TRBV12-3 or TRBV12-4 and TRBJ2-5; 8 positions match TRBD1. The CDR3 spans 13 residues. V shed 7 bases and J 6 bases; nucleotides not matched to a gene: 7. CDR3 sequence: CASTFGTGKTQYF. The DNA for the CDR3 is TGTGCCAGCACATTCGGGACAGGAAAGACCCAGTACTTC.

The rearrangement joins TRBV6-5 to TRBJ1-2; 7 bases align to TRBD1. Unmatched junction bases numbered 11, after V lost 6 bases and J lost 4 bases. This CDR3 contains 15 residues. Per the germline V gene, CDR1 is MNHEY and CDR2 is SVGAGI. The CDR3 DNA is TGTGCCAGCAGCCCCGGGACAGCTCCTTTCTATGGCTACACCTTC. It yields the protein CASSPGTAPFYGYTF.

The chain's CDR3 is CSPTAYTEAFF. The CDR3 DNA reads TGCAGCCCGACTGCTTACACTGAAGCTTTCTTT. The V call is TRBV20-1, the J call TRBJ1-1; no firm D call. The CDR3 spans 11 residues. Germline V gene lookup returns CDR1 DFQATT and CDR2 SNEGSKA (reference sequence).

This chain uses TRBV7-9 with TRBJ1-1; tentative D call: TRBD1 (5 bases). The germline gives CDR1 SEHNR, CDR2 FQNEAQ (reference sequence). This CDR3 region has 15 residues. V lost 0 bases and J lost 3, with 11 bases in between. This chain's CDR3 is CASSLAGGGDTEAFF. The CDR3 DNA reads TGTGCCAGCAGCTTAGCTGGTGGGGGGGACACTGAAGCTTTCTTT. Full variable domain (outside the CDR3, taken from reference TRBV7-9 and TRBJ1-1): DTGVSQNPRHKITKRGQNVTFRCDPISEHNRLYWYRQTLGQGPEFLTYFQNEAQLEKSRLLSDRFSAERPKGSFSTLEIQRTEQGDSAMYLCASSLAGGGDTEAFFGQGTRLTVV.

V and J are TRBV13 and TRBJ2-3; 8 bases fit TRBD1. V gave up 4 bases and J gave up 3 bases; unmatched junction bases: 6. There are 15 residues in the CDR3. Germline V gene lookup returns CDR1 PRHDT and CDR2 FYEKMQ (reference sequence). CDR3 sequence: CASSSRTGLTDTQYF. The CDR3 bases are TGTGCCAGCAGCTCTCGGACAGGGTTGACAGATACGCAGTATTTT. The whole variable domain, filled in from reference TRBV13 and TRBJ2-3, reads AAGVIQSPRHLIKEKRETATLKCYPIPRHDTVYWYQQGPGQDPQFLISFYEKMQSDKGSIPDRFSAQQFSDYHSELNMSSLELGDSALYFCASSSRTGLTDTQYFGPGTRLTVL.

Written as DNA, the CDR3 is TGTGCCAGCAGCTCGGACATGGCTGGAAACACCATATATTTT. Its translation is CASSSDMAGNTIYF. The V and J genes are TRBV25-1 and TRBJ1-3; tentative D call: TRBD1 (5 bases). This CDR3 region has 14 residues. Germline CDR1 is MGHDK and CDR2 is SYGVNS. With 6 bases removed from V and 2 bases from J, the gap between germline ends came to 11 bases.

V is TRBV6-5 and J is TRBJ2-7; the match to TRBD2 covers 10 bases. CDR3 length equals 14 residues. In germline, CDR1 is MNHEY, CDR2 SVGAGI. V lost 7 bases, J lost 3 bases, and 6 bases stayed unmatched. The CDR3 spells CASILAGGRYEQYF. The CDR3 DNA follows: TGTGCCAGCATATTAGCGGGGGGACGCTACGAGCAGTACTTC.

The chain has TRBV6-5 and TRBJ2-3; TRBD2 agrees at 8 bases. Germline values: CDR1 MNHEY, CDR2 SVGAGI. The CDR3 extends over 15 amino acids. The ends lost 5 bases at V and 3 bases at J; junction bases unmatched: 7. The CDR3 here is CASSLRLAKTDTQYF. The CDR3 DNA follows: TGTGCCAGCAGTCTAAGACTAGCGAAGACAGATACGCAGTATTTT.

The J gene is TRBJ2-6, the V gene TRBV5-8; maybe TRBD2 (6 bases). With 5 bases removed from V and 2 bases from J, the gap between germline ends came to 17 bases. The CDR3 length is 17 residues. Germline CDR1 is SGHTS and CDR2 is YDEGEE. The CDR3 sequence is CASSSGLTPAGANVLTF. The CDR3 nucleotides are TGTGCCAGCAGTTCGGGACTCACGCCGGCTGGGGCCAACGTCCTGACTTTC.

The chain couples TRBV12-3 or TRBV12-4 to TRBJ2-5, with TRBD1 matching 9 bases. Trimming took 6 bases from V and 7 from J; bases not matched to a gene: 6. CDR3 length: 13 amino acids. This chain's CDR3 is CASRATGGATQYF. The CDR3 region has the DNA TGTGCCAGCAGGGCGACAGGGGGGGCGACCCAGTACTTC.

The rearrangement links TRBV24-1 to TRBJ2-5; 11 bases line up with TRBD2. This CDR3 is 19 amino acids long. Germline CDR1 and CDR2: KGHDR and SFDVKD. Germline trimming cut 7 bases from V and 2 bases from J; bases unmatched to any gene: 17. The CDR3 spells CATSPTGDSGGAGQETQYF. As DNA, the CDR3 is TGTGCCACCAGCCCAACGGGGGATAGCGGGGGGGCTGGGCAAGAGACCCAGTACTTC.

The CDR3 DNA is TGTGCCAGCAGGTCGGAGGGAGTCACCCAAGAGACCCAGTACTTC. This translates into CASRSEGVTQETQYF. The chain has TRBV6-5 and TRBJ2-5, with D perhaps matching TRBD2 (6 bases). The ends were cut back, 6 bases at V and 1 base at J, with 15 bases in the middle. Germline CDR1 is MNHEY and CDR2 is SVGAGI. The CDR3 is 15 residues long.

This clone has only a few counts. The chain carries TRBV11-2 and TRBJ2-7; a weak D match, TRBD1 (5 bases). Germline CDR1 and CDR2: SGHAT and FQNNGV. The CDR3 loop spans 12 amino acids. Trimming stripped 3 bases from V and 3 bases from J, with 6 bases between. DNA for the CDR3: TGTGCCAGCAGCTTTGACAGCTACGAGCAGTACTTC. The encoded protein is CASSFDSYEQYF.

The CDR3 sequence: CASSPTDGYTF. The CDR3 DNA follows: TGTGCCAGCAGCCCGACAGATGGCTACACCTTC. The chain is built from TRBV6-8 and TRBJ1-2; tentatively, D is TRBD1 (5 bases). In germline, CDR1 is MNHGY, CDR2 SAAAGT. The V end was cut by 6 bases, the J end by 6 bases, with 8 bases between. CDR3 length: 11 residues.

This chain connects TRBV3-1 (or the pseudogene TRBV3-2) to TRBJ2-1; the D gene is possibly TRBD1 (5 bases). The germline gives CDR1 LGHDT, CDR2 YNNKEL (reference sequence). The germline V and J ends were trimmed by 2 bases and 9 bases, with 11 bases remaining between them. The CDR3 is 13 residues long. CDR3 in DNA: TGTGCCAGCAGCCAACAGGGCGGCGGTGAGCAGTTCTTC. This encodes CASSQQGGGEQFF.

The rearrangement links TRBV11-2 to TRBJ2-7, with a weak D call TRBD1 (5 bases). Per germline, CDR1 SGHAT and CDR2 FQNNGV. Trimming cost V 6 bases and J 3 bases, with 9 bases left between them. The CDR3 extends over 12 amino acids. The DNA of the CDR3 is TGTGCCAGCAGTCCAGGACACTACGAGCAGTACTTC. This translates into CASSPGHYEQYF.

The chain recombines TRBV19 with TRBJ2-7; 7 bases align to TRBD1. J gave up 1 base and V 1 base, and 4 bases lay outside the gene matches. The CDR3 contains 15 residues. Germline V gene sequence: CDR1 LNHDA, CDR2 SQIVND (reference sequence). CDR3 in DNA: TGTGCCAGTAGTATAGGCGGCAGGGGGTCCTACGAGCAGTACTTC. Translated: CASSIGGRGSYEQYF.

The chain recombines TRBV5-1 with TRBJ2-2; maybe TRBD1 (6 bases). Trimming took off 0 bases at V and 7 bases at J, with 10 bases between the two ends. Germline V lookup: CDR1 SGHRS, CDR2 YFSETQ. This CDR3 has 14 amino acids. CDR3 in amino acids: CASSLDRVDGELFF. The CDR3 DNA reads as TGCGCCAGCAGCTTGGACAGGGTGGACGGGGAGCTGTTTTTT.

V is TRBV28 and J is TRBJ2-3, with 7 bases aligning to TRBD2. This CDR3 has 18 residues. Looked up from germline, CDR1 is MDHEN and CDR2 is SYDVKM. Trimming removed 6 bases from V and 4 bases from J; junction bases left unmatched: 19. CDR3: CASSHEGVGAGVSDTQYF. The DNA of the CDR3 is TGTGCCAGCAGCCATGAAGGGGTAGGGGCGGGAGTATCAGATACGCAGTATTTT.

This chain joins TRBV15 and TRBJ2-7, with a possible D match to TRBD2 (5 bases). The CDR3 runs to 14 residues. Deletions cut 0 bases from V and 4 bases from J, with 10 bases between. Looked up from germline, CDR1 is LNHNV and CDR2 is YYDKDF (reference sequence). The CDR3 DNA is TGTGCCACCAGCAGAGATCGGAGGATTTACGAGCAGTACTTC. Amino acid sequence: CATSRDRRIYEQYF.

The chain combines TRBV6-1 with TRBJ2-7; TRBD1 aligns across 11 bases. From germline, CDR1 is MNHNS and CDR2 SASEGT. Unmatched junction bases numbered 3, after V lost 6 bases and J lost 2 bases. The CDR3 totals 14 residues. Here the CDR3 DNA reads TGTGCCAGCAGGGGACAGGGGGGTGCCTACGAGCAGTACTTC. Protein product: CASRGQGGAYEQYF.

The chain combines TRBV5-1 with TRBJ2-3; D may be TRBD2 (6 bases). The CDR3 is 14 residues long. Trimming shortened V by 4 bases and J by 6 bases, and 15 bases separated the two germline ends. The V gene's germline CDR1 is SGHRS and CDR2 YFSETQ. In DNA form, the CDR3 reads TGCGCCAGCAGCCTGCAACTAGCCGGTGATACGCAGTATTTT. Translated, it gives CASSLQLAGDTQYF.

This clone appeared a few times. The V gene is TRBV19, the J gene TRBJ2-2, with no clear D. The CDR3 is made up of 15 amino acids. Trimming removed 5 bases from V and 9 bases from J, with 19 bases in between. Germline V gene data show CDR1 as LNHDA and CDR2 as SQIVND (reference sequence). CDR3 in amino acids: CASSPPDRRGRELFF. The CDR3 DNA sequence: TGTGCCAGTAGTCCCCCAGACCGGAGAGGCCGGGAGCTGTTTTTT.

This clone was recorded once. The chain is built from TRBV7-6 and TRBJ2-1; TRBD2 matches at 11 bases. J lost 5 bases, V lost 7 bases, and 7 bases had no gene match. Germline assignment: CDR1 SGHVS and CDR2 FNYEAQ. CDR3 length: 15 residues. CDR3 protein: CASNFSTSGNNEQFF. For the CDR3, the DNA is TGTGCCAGCAACTTCTCGACTAGCGGGAACAATGAGCAGTTCTTC.

The chain is built from TRBV5-1 and TRBJ2-6; D ambiguous. From germline, CDR1 is SGHRS and CDR2 YFSETQ. The CDR3 is made up of 13 amino acids. Trimming pared 7 bases from V and 0 bases from J, leaving 5 bases between. CDR3 sequence reads: CASSLSGANVLTF. The CDR3 DNA follows: TGCGCCAGCTCCCTCTCTGGGGCCAACGTCCTGACTTTC.

The chain employs TRBV13 and TRBJ2-1, with 11 positions matching TRBD2. This CDR3 has 17 residues. Germline V CDR1 and CDR2: PRHDT, FYEKMQ (reference sequence). V lost 2 bases to trimming and J lost 2 bases; unmatched junction nucleotides: 5. The CDR3 nucleotides are TGTGCCAGCAGCTTAACACTAGCGGGAGCGGCCTACAATGAGCAGTTCTTC. This sequence encodes CASSLTLAGAAYNEQFF.